Below, one TCR beta chain is given with its context. This sample is part of a study of OX40 agonist ivuxolimab in advanced cancers. Produced via immunoSEQ multiplex PCR; TCRdb's table is partial and in-frame only. Of 20,000 to 30,000 clones in the sample, more than 70% are singletons; the top ten hold 30% to 40%. The source was CD4+ or CD8+ T cells sorted from blood, collected in a trial of the OX40 agonist ivuxolimab. The receptor comes from an adult with an advanced solid tumor such as melanoma, head and neck, liver or kidney cancer.

The CDR3 bases are TGTGCCAGCAGCTTAGATGGAGGGATGGATGGGGCCAACGTCCTGACTTTC. It specifies CASSLDGGMDGANVLTF. The chain employs TRBV7-9 and TRBJ2-6; D is perhaps TRBD2 (6 bases). This CDR3 is 17 amino acids long. Trimming left V 1 base short and J 3 bases short, with 13 bases between. Germline-derived CDR1 and CDR2 are SEHNR and FQNEAQ (reference sequence).